This TCR beta chain was profiled in a study of blood T cell repertoires in COVID-19 (dated by TCRdb to about 2020). In the study overall: Samples covering the acute and convalescent phases of COVID-19 were provided by collaborators in the United States, Italy and Spain. The material from the prospective study consisted of cDNA or gDNA derived from T cells, B-cell-depleted T cells, or PBMCs. Subjects who had been exposed to COVID-19, were actively infected with it, or had recovered from it provided the deeply sampled blood TCRbeta repertoires that made up the dataset. The repertoires were made available in a free public database intended to serve as a resource for research on the immune response to SARS-CoV-2. The samples were drawn from the first 160 participants of the ongoing ImmuneRACE study and from 950 to 1,500 subjects provided by 6 global collaborators. The sample metadata nearly always contained a de-identified subject ID, COVID-19 status, age in years and sex. Where available, HLA class I and class II types were obtained from metadata supplied by the sample provider rather than from assay-based typing. Overall results and qualifications from the work: The quantity of clinical and demographic metadata differed by source and by participant and was supplied without curation.

The germline V gene provides CDR1 SNHLY and CDR2 FYNNEI. V is clipped by 4 bases and J by 7 bases, and the sequence between their germline boundaries is 14 bases long. The CDR3 sequence holds 14 residues, the cysteine and phenylalanine included. The DNA shown is the 42-base CDR3, in frame from base 1. In regard to this clone: No antigen is known for it. Base quality data are lacking; no much larger clone is found one base away.

TCRbeta CDR3 regions were amplified from genomic DNA using the immunoSEQ Assay, a bias-controlled multiplex PCR. The original methods were these. The number of nucleated cells in each sample was estimated from the amplification of reference gene primers within the assay. Sequence reads were collapsed and filtered to measure the absolute abundance of every unique TCRbeta CDR3 rearrangement. For each sample, productive Simpson clonality was calculated as the square root of Simpson's diversity index across productive rearrangements. TCRdb mirrors the immuneACCESS table, restricted to in-frame sequences. Some clones are absent from its copies; in checked studies, under half trace to an unresolved V gene, and the reason for the others is unknown. D and trimming come from the DNA, and the V and J calls and clone size come from that table. This sample holds 140,000 to 150,000 clones; roughly 88% were observed only once. The ten largest clones add up to roughly 8% of the sample.

One collaborating source in Seattle enrolled patients during active infection and followed them longitudinally through the course of disease. Collaborating institutions collected whole blood in K2EDTA tubes following their own protocols. For TCRbeta analysis, collaborators shipped samples as frozen whole blood, isolated PBMCs, or DNA extracted from either of those sample types. This TCR came from a woman aged 55 to 70 with COVID-19, enrolled during active disease. Sequences were obtained from peripheral blood. In this chain, TRBV2 is recombined with TRBJ2-1; the D region possibly corresponds to TRBD1 (6 bases align). The nucleotide sequence is TGTGCCAGCAGTGTACAGCCTCAGGGGAATGAGCAGTTCTTC. This encodes CASSVQPQGNEQFF.